Listed below are T cell receptor beta chains from one sample, sequenced in a study of cytomegalovirus exposure and HLA in healthy donors. Sequenced by immunoSEQ multiplex PCR; TCRdb stores in-frame clones only, minus some. The sample contains around 62,000 clones, approximately 80% of which appear only once. The sequencing sample was made of PBMCs. The source is a woman aged 25 to 45 in good health and CMV-seronegative. CDR3s include the opening cysteine and the closing phenylalanine or tryptophan. A D gene is named only where the DNA matches it firmly. Not every row has a clone size; where given, it reads once, few, many or a size class.

j_call d_call clone_size v_call cdr3_aa cdr3_nt
TRBJ1-1 TRBD1 . TRBV7-6 CASSLGPGGQNTEAFF TGTGCCAGCAGCTTAGGGCCAGGGGGACAGAACACTGAAGCTTTCTTT
TRBJ1-5 . . TRBV6-1 CASSLEGGDQPQHF TGTGCCAGCAGCCTTGAGGGGGGGGATCAGCCCCAGCATTTT
TRBJ1-5 . . TRBV30 CAWSDFPHRVCYSNQPQHF TGTGCCTGGAGTGATTTCCCTCACAGGGTCTGCTATAGCAATCAGCCCCAGCATTTT
TRBJ2-5 TRBD2 . TRBV28 CASSPQRGGPYQETQYF TGTGCCAGCAGTCCTCAGCGGGGGGGGCCGTACCAAGAGACCCAGTACTTC
TRBJ1-1 . . TRBV4-1 CASSQVNKPNTEAFF TGCGCCAGCAGCCAAGTAAACAAACCGAACACTGAAGCTTTCTTT
TRBJ1-2 TRBD1 . TRBV11-2 CASSLTGDDGYTF TGTGCCAGCAGCCTGACAGGGGATGATGGCTACACCTTC
TRBJ1-3 TRBD1 . TRBV6-5 CASSLDRASGNTIYF TGTGCCAGCAGCTTGGACAGGGCATCTGGAAACACCATATATTTT
TRBJ1-6 . once TRBV6-5 CASSGAGSPLHF TGTGCCAGCAGTGGAGCGGGATCACCCCTCCACTTT
TRBJ1-2 TRBD1 . TRBV4-1 CASSQRHISDRGRNGYTF TGCGCCAGCAGCCAAAGGCACATATCGGACAGGGGAAGAAATGGCTACACCTTC
TRBJ2-7 . . TRBV28 CASRGASNNYEQYF TGTGCCAGCAGGGGAGCATCGAACAATTACGAGCAGTACTTC
TRBJ1-4 . . TRBV7-2 CASSLRATPNEKLFF TGTGCCAGCAGCTTGAGGGCGACACCTAATGAAAAACTGTTTTTT
TRBJ1-5 . few TRBV30 CAWSEGISQPQHF TGTGCCTGGAGTGAGGGGATCTCACAGCCCCAGCATTTT
TRBJ2-7 TRBD1 once TRBV4-3 CASSQDPQGASYEQYF TGCGCCAGCAGCCAAGATCCTCAGGGGGCATCCTACGAGCAGTACTTC